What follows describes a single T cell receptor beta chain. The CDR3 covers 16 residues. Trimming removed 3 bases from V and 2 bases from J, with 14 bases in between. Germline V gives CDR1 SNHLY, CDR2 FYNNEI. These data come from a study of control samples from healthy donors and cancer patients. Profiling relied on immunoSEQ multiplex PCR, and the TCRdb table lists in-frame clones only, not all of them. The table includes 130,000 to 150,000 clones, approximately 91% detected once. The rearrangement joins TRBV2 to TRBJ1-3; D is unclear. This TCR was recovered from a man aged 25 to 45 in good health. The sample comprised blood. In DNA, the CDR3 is TGTGCCAGCAGTGACCATCGGGCCCGAGCTGGAAACACCATATATTTT. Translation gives CASSDHRARAGNTIYF.